The rows below give T cell receptor beta chains drawn from one sample of a study of blood T cell repertoires in COVID-19. Sequenced by immunoSEQ multiplex PCR; TCRdb stores in-frame clones only, minus some. The sample has 350,000 to 450,000 clones; more than 80% are singletons. What was sequenced was peripheral blood. The origin of the receptors is a middle-aged man with acute or convalescent COVID-19. Each CDR3 is given without its conserved first and last residue. D genes are given only for firm matches.

j_call: TRBJ2-2; v_call: TRBV28; d_call: TRBD1; cdr3_aa: ASSLFRGPDGELF
j_call: TRBJ1-2; v_call: TRBV28; d_call: TRBD1; cdr3_aa: ASSLGQGARGYT
j_call: TRBJ1-1; v_call: TRBV7-2; d_call: .; cdr3_aa: ASSLALGGDTEAF
j_call: TRBJ1-1; v_call: TRBV23-1; d_call: TRBD1; cdr3_aa: ASSQSRQGQNTEAF
j_call: TRBJ2-7; v_call: TRBV10-2; d_call: TRBD1; cdr3_aa: ASSRDRGSYEQY
j_call: TRBJ1-5; v_call: TRBV3-1/TRBV3-2; d_call: TRBD1; cdr3_aa: ASSPGGQSNQPQH
j_call: TRBJ1-1; v_call: TRBV5-8; d_call: .; cdr3_aa: ASIRGASSNTEAF
j_call: TRBJ2-6; v_call: TRBV9; d_call: .; cdr3_aa: ASTLTAFPSGANVLT
j_call: TRBJ2-1; v_call: TRBV7-9; d_call: TRBD2; cdr3_aa: ASSFLGTSDYNEQF
j_call: TRBJ2-3; v_call: TRBV6-5; d_call: TRBD2; cdr3_aa: ASRMGGGSDTQY
j_call: TRBJ2-2; v_call: TRBV4-1; d_call: .; cdr3_aa: ASSQSRSFTGELF
j_call: TRBJ1-4; v_call: TRBV5-1; d_call: .; cdr3_aa: ASSKLQGTNEKLF
j_call: TRBJ2-2; v_call: TRBV19; d_call: .; cdr3_aa: ASSQARGNTGELF
j_call: TRBJ1-1; v_call: TRBV10-2; d_call: .; cdr3_aa: ASRYGRYTEAF
j_call: TRBJ1-2; v_call: TRBV28; d_call: .; cdr3_aa: ASSPFRLAANYGYT
j_call: TRBJ2-1; v_call: TRBV30; d_call: TRBD2; cdr3_aa: AWSPRGAGGLSSYNEQF
j_call: TRBJ1-1; v_call: TRBV14; d_call: TRBD1; cdr3_aa: ASRRTGLGVNTEAF
j_call: TRBJ1-1; v_call: TRBV25-1; d_call: .; cdr3_aa: ASRGQPNTEAF
j_call: TRBJ1-2; v_call: TRBV27; d_call: TRBD1; cdr3_aa: ASSPDRAEFNYGYT
j_call: TRBJ2-2; v_call: TRBV7-3; d_call: .; cdr3_aa: ASSSVRTNRKNTGELF
j_call: TRBJ1-1; v_call: TRBV5-1; d_call: .; cdr3_aa: ASSLGMRNTEAF
j_call: TRBJ1-6; v_call: TRBV6-6; d_call: TRBD1; cdr3_aa: ASSYSGTGNSPLH
j_call: TRBJ2-1; v_call: TRBV2; d_call: .; cdr3_aa: ASSEGEVDGNEQF
j_call: TRBJ2-7; v_call: TRBV3-1/TRBV3-2; d_call: .; cdr3_aa: ASSQEPEVEQY
j_call: TRBJ2-7; v_call: TRBV7-3; d_call: TRBD1; cdr3_aa: ASSRDRGREQY
j_call: TRBJ1-1; v_call: TRBV6-5; d_call: .; cdr3_aa: ASSYNLNTEAF
j_call: TRBJ2-7; v_call: TRBV5-4; d_call: .; cdr3_aa: ASNSGIEQY
j_call: TRBJ1-4; v_call: TRBV2; d_call: TRBD1; cdr3_aa: ASSRGQVEKLF